This T cell receptor beta chain appears in the sequencing data of a study of blood T cell repertoires in COVID-19. TCRdb's copy holds only in-frame clones and misses some; the assay was immunoSEQ multiplex PCR. Among about 230,000 clones listed, 81% were seen once. This clonotype was sampled from an elderly woman with acute or convalescent COVID-19. The sequencing sample was made of peripheral blood.

CDR3 residues: CASQGEVGYGYTF. CDR3 nucleotides: TGTGCCAGCCAGGGGGAGGTCGGGTATGGCTACACCTTC. V usage is TRBV2 and J usage is TRBJ1-2; 7 bases map to TRBD1. The germline CDR1 and CDR2 sequences are SNHLY and FYNNEI. V lost 8 bases to trimming and J lost 5 bases; unmatched junction nucleotides: 8. CDR3 size: 13 residues.